This T cell receptor (beta chain) derives from a study of T cell responses to AZD1222 COVID-19 vaccine. The wider study: Pooled together were second doses at about 4 or about 12 weeks.

Notes on the study in general: In the spike-specific TCR repertoire, nearly half reportedly target unmutated variant regions. Only six AZD1222 recipients tested seropositive at baseline. After the peak T cell response, and only then, were repertoires sampled.

Libraries were prepared by immunoSEQ multiplex PCR; TCRdb keeps only in-frame clonotypes and omits some of them. The table records 150,000 to 200,000 clones, less than 95% of them present only once. The CDR3 length is 16 residues. V lost 1 base and J lost 3; bases outside the gene matches: 5. The V gene's germline CDR1 is SGHAT and CDR2 FQNNGV. A remark on this clone: As yet, its antigen is unknown.

The rearrangement links TRBV11-2 to TRBJ2-7, with TRBD2 identical over 11 bases. This TCR came from an adult in good health. Sequences were derived from peripheral blood, sampled on day 0 of AZD1222 vaccination. For the CDR3, the DNA is TGTGCCAGCAGCTTAGGAAGAGGGACTAGCGGCTACGAGCAGTACTTC. This gives the protein CASSLGRGTSGYEQYF. Full variable domain (missing parts from reference TRBV11-2 and TRBJ2-7): EAGVAQSPRYKIIEKRQSVAFWCNPISGHATLYWYQQILGQGPKLLIQFQNNGVVDDSQLPKDRFSAERLKGVDSTLKIQPAKLEDSAVYLCASSLGRGTSGYEQYFGPGTRLTVT.